This T cell receptor beta chain was profiled in a study of cytomegalovirus exposure and HLA in healthy donors (TCRdb year 2017). Looking at the study overall: An earlier analysis of 587 of the donors reported around 280 Gb of sequence data and approximately 120 million unique TCR beta sequences obtained from around 190 million T cells. Donor age, sex, ethnicity and CMV serostatus were compiled together with the repertoire data. About 320 gigabases of sequencing data and approximately 85 million unique TCR sequences were included in an early release covering around 650 HLA-typed donors. An earlier analysis of roughly 600 of the donors used high-throughput TCR beta sequencing to judge whether each TCR beta V gene segment behaved as functional or pseudogenic. Both class I and class II loci were covered by HLA typing, at four-digit resolution. To predict cytomegalovirus infection status, the study brought together high-throughput TCR immunosequencing, statistical association of individual TCRs with disease status, and machine learning. All discovery cohort repertoires had been generated on a single sequencing platform. A later analysis re-analyzed previously published TCR beta repertoires from 550 to 700 donors and added high-resolution HLA genotyping to study TCR occurrence patterns. The aim of the study was to test whether cataloging public T cell receptors could identify signatures of past pathogen exposure. Genome-wide SNP genotypes for about three fifths of the roughly 700 donors were used in a later genetic analysis, which treated that subset as a discovery cohort. On average, around 240,000 unique TCR beta nucleotide sequences were sequenced per donor among more than 350 genotyped donors of the cohort, with 15% to 20% of those sequences being non-productive. The study profiled the T cell repertoires of hundreds of subjects by immunosequencing and related them to cytomegalovirus serostatus. In addition to the first cohort of roughly 670 subjects, a separate validation cohort of 120 different subjects was used. Because of strong linkage in the cohort, four to six DR-DQ haplotypes were treated as single units for association and clustering. The number of typed donors differed by locus: roughly 629-640 for A, B, C, DRB1 and DQB1; 500 to 550 for DQA1; 600 to 610 for DPA1; and 450 to 480 for DPB1. Of the 300 to 500 genotyped donors, 65% to 90% were placed in the genetic ancestry cluster associated with self-reported Caucasian donors. Rather than drawing on any new phenotypic data, the later analysis identified candidate immune exposures from TCR beta sequences and the way those sequences occurred across donors. Paper-wide results and their limitations: A further reported finding was that TCR beta sequences accurately predicted the HLA-A and HLA-B alleles for most subjects in the first cohort. Compared with equally common non-associated chains, HLA-associated TCR beta chains in a later analysis were more clonally expanded and had lower generation probabilities. Specific HLA alleles were associated with roughly 16,000 TCR beta sequences at a false discovery rate of 0.05 in a later analysis. Cytomegalovirus status was reported to be diagnosed by the classifier with high specificity and sensitivity in both the original and validation cohorts. When HLA alleles, especially DR and DQ, strongly co-occurred, attributing TCR associations to individual alleles was difficult. An earlier analysis of roughly 570 of the donors showed that most TCR beta V segments appeared in productive rearrangements either about 87% or about 30% of the time, which broadly matched IMGT annotations. Most CMV-associated TCR beta chains appeared to be HLA-restricted in a later analysis, and the HLA associations seemed to be driven largely by CMV exposure. Linkage disequilibrium might explain the correlated functional status among segregating V segments, but an unknown experimental factor could not be ruled out. A group of highly shared sequence variants was considered likely to be a technical artifact of the sequencing pipeline. Across donors, most TCR sequences were observed very rarely, whereas some public TCRs were present in many individuals. For the cohort, immune exposure information was limited to CMV serostatus. In a later genetic analysis, fewer N-insertions in productive TCRs were reported among donors in an Asian-associated ancestry cluster than the approximately 710-donor mean. Because counts were too low, about 18 rarely observed V segments, including chromosome 9 orphons, were left out of the earlier analysis of roughly 600 of the donors. Because HLA typing was missing for some donors at each locus, association tests included only the typed subset. The authors suggested that the approach could potentially be extended to other disease states and immunological phenotypes. An association between a missense DCLRE1C variant and V-gene and J-gene trimming of TCR beta chains was found in a later genetic analysis and replicated in an independent cohort. A total of roughly 160 TCR beta chains were listed by the study as associated with cytomegalovirus. A few of the identified cytomegalovirus-associated TCR beta chains were confirmed in vitro to be specific for cytomegalovirus antigens. In a later analysis, several top co-occurrence clusters were reported to appear linked to parvovirus B19, influenza, CMV and Epstein-Barr virus. A later analysis found that TCR association rates varied across HLA loci, with DRB1 alleles showing the most associated TCRs and HLA-C alleles the fewest. Presence/absence analyses assumed roughly uniform sequencing depth across donors, an assumption that may not hold. Only TCR beta chains were sequenced in this cohort, and the absence of alpha or paired-chain data limited detectable features.

The cohort was made up of 666 healthy bone marrow donors. All cohort members were sampled while nominally healthy, although unrecorded immune exposures were likely present. The donor tested CMV seronegative and was one of the 352 seronegative cohort members. A peripheral blood sample was collected from each donor, and TCR beta sequencing was performed on peripheral blood mononuclear cells. The Qiagen DNeasy Blood Extraction Kit was used to extract genomic DNA from the blood cell samples. Library preparation used the immunoSEQ multiplex PCR assay. The multiplex PCR relied on a mix of 60 forward primers for TCR Vbeta segments and 13 reverse primers for TCR Jbeta segments. The CDR3 region of rearranged TCR beta genes was amplified from genomic DNA with a multiplex PCR assay. On the Illumina HiSeq System, the amplified TCR beta libraries were sequenced as 87-base-pair reads. In the authors' own workflow: A later analysis tallied 80 million to 95 million unique TCR beta chains across the 666 repertoires, and 10 million to 11 million of those chains were shared by two or more donors. Raw reads were error-corrected and collapsed into unique sequences with a nearest-neighbor algorithm that merged closely related sequences to remove PCR and sequencing errors. CDR3 sequences were aligned to IMGT reference sequences to assign V, D and J gene segments. For a sequence to be retained, a match of at least six nucleotides to both a V gene segment and a J gene segment was required. Rearrangements were called productive when the CDR3 lacked stop codons and stayed in frame with V and J; all others were non-productive. Following IMGT convention, CDR3 was defined as the stretch from the second conserved V-encoded cysteine to the conserved J-encoded phenylalanine. Sequences without an unambiguous match to a single V gene segment were excluded from the earlier analysis of approximately 560 of the donors. In an earlier analysis of about 590 of the donors, a V segment was called functional when productive rearrangements were above 56.7%, and segregating when the standard deviation between donors exceeded 5%. To diagnose cytomegalovirus status from the catalog of TCR beta chain sequences, a statistical classification framework was built. A later analysis assigned V and J genes by comparing TCR nucleotide sequences with IMGT/GENE-DB human TR gene sequences. In a later analysis, CDR3 sequences and most-parsimonious VDJ recombination scenarios were assigned using the TCRdist pipeline. A later analysis defined each TCR beta chain by its CDR3 amino acid sequence plus V-gene family, and excluded reads lacking a unique V-gene family. To address suspected cross-contamination and a sequencing artifact, a later analysis removed 550 to 750 highly shared, low-generation-probability nucleotide sequences. For each public chain, a later analysis derived a clonal expansion index from normalized ranks of inferred template counts within each repertoire. In a later analysis, generation probabilities were computed with a VDJ recombination model fitted to out-of-frame rearrangements, and the resulting probabilities were checked against IGoR. Hypergeometric tests were used in a later analysis to score TCR-TCR, TCR-HLA and TCR-CMV co-occurrence, with a repertoire-size bias correction applied to the TCR pairs. In a later analysis, false discovery rates were estimated by permuting HLA or CMV assignments 20 times. In a later analysis, co-occurring TCRs were grouped using DBSCAN, with TCRdist sequence similarity added in when clustering inside HLA-allele-positive subsets. Co-occurrence clustering excluded repertoires with fewer than 30,000 or more than 120,000 public chains, plus five with anomalous nucleotide sharing. Here the immuneACCESS table is served through TCRdb, limited to in-frame sequences with V and J called. Missing clones are a known gap in these copies; in checked studies unresolved V genes cover under half, and the rest lacks a known reason. The V and J calls and clone size are taken from that table; D and trimming were inferred from the DNA. The sample table records about 190,000 clones; roughly 80% of these occur just once. The ten top clones hold roughly 0.8% of the sample.

This clone was counted a few times. The antigen it recognizes is unknown. No much larger clone exists at a distance of one base, and base qualities are not known. This receptor was identified in a woman aged 18-29 years in good health and CMV-seronegative. Sequenced: PBMCs.

The CDR3 sequence is CASSITGATGELFF. The nucleotide sequence is TGCGCCAGCAGCATAACAGGGGCCACCGGGGAGCTGTTTTTT. The sequence joins TRBV5-1 to TRBJ2-2; a stretch of 7 junction bases matches TRBD1. The germline V and J ends show losses of 4 bases and 4 bases respectively, and no gene match explains 4 bases of the junction. From the germline V gene, CDR1 is SGHRS and CDR2 is YFSETQ. The CDR3, cysteine through phenylalanine, is 14 amino acids long. Kept here is only the CDR3 DNA, which spans 42 bases and is read in frame from base 1. With the rest looked up from the reference TRBV5-1 and TRBJ2-2 genes rather than sequenced, the full variable domain is KAGVTQTPRYLIKTRGQQVTLSCSPISGHRSVSWYQQTPGQGLQFLFEYFSETQRNKGNFPGRFSGRQFSNSRSEMNVSTLELGDSALYLCASSITGATGELFFGEGSRLTVL.